The 11 T cell receptor beta chains listed next were all sequenced from one sample in a study of regulatory T cells in long-lasting Graves disease. Sample time point: newly diagnosed GD, antithyroid drugs for less than 3 months. Following extraction of RNA from PBMCs, that RNA was used to make the TCR library. Arm-PCR of CDR3 regions and iRepertoire HTBI primers were used to build TCR beta libraries. TCRdb called the multiplex PCR reads again in MiXCR, with one record for every CDR3 protein. The data contain 500,000 to 700,000 distinct CDR3 sequences, 15% to 20% of them singletons. The same specimen was also included in a second study, on T cells in Graves' hyperthyroidism and ophthalmopathy.

The specimen comprised peripheral blood mononuclear cells (PBMCs), sampled at new diagnosis, from a patient treated with antithyroid drugs. These receptors came from a woman under 40 with Graves disease.

This chain connects TRBV5-1 to TRBJ2-7; D not certain. The CDR3 length is 13 residues. Trimming stripped 1 base from V and 0 bases from J, with 5 bases between. Germline CDR1 reads SGHRS; CDR2 reads YFSETQ. The DNA of the CDR3 is TGCGCCAGCAGCTTGACTCTCTCCTACGAGCAGTACTTC. Its protein product is CASSLTLSYEQYF. Filled out from reference TRBV5-1 and TRBJ2-7, the complete variable domain reads KAGVTQTPRYLIKTRGQQVTLSCSPISGHRSVSWYQQTPGQGLQFLFEYFSETQRNKGNFPGRFSGRQFSNSRSEMNVSTLELGDSALYLCASSLTLSYEQYFGPGTRLTVT.

This clonotype was counted a few times. This chain uses TRBV3-1 with TRBJ2-3; the D gene is possibly TRBD1 (5 bases). V shed 3 bases and J shed 6 bases, with 13 bases lying between them. The germline CDR1 and CDR2 sequences are LGHDT and YNNKEL (reference sequence). CDR3 size: 14 residues. CDR3 in amino acids: CASSQKAAGDTQYF. CDR3 coding DNA: TGTGCCAGCAGCCAGAAGGCCGCAGGGGATACGCAGTATTTT.

This clonotype came up a few times. This chain links TRBV6-5 with TRBJ2-7, with 13 bases fitting TRBD2. The junction had 11 bases not matched to a gene; V was cut back by 0 bases and J by 6 bases. The germline V gene has CDR1 MNHEY and CDR2 SVGAGI. This CDR3 comprises 18 residues. CDR3: CASSYSVLAGGRSFEQYF. In DNA, the CDR3 is TGTGCCAGCAGTTACTCTGTACTAGCGGGAGGGCGTTCTTTCGAGCAGTACTTC.

This clonotype was counted ten times or more. This chain joins TRBV27 and TRBJ2-2, with no clear D. Germline loops: CDR1 MNHEY, CDR2 SMNVEV (reference sequence). The V end lost 7 bases, the J end lost 4 bases, and 7 bases lay between the germline ends. CDR3 length: 12 residues. The CDR3 DNA follows: TGTGCCAGCACCCTCGGCACCGGGGAGCTGTTTTTT. Translated, it gives CASTLGTGELFF.

This clonotype was counted ten times or more. The J gene is TRBJ2-5, the V gene TRBV7-2; the D is unclear. Germline lookup yields CDR1 SGHTA and CDR2 FQGNSA. V lost 2 bases, J lost 5 bases, and 6 bases lay in between. This CDR3 comprises 12 residues. CDR3 residues: CASSLILETQYF. Here the CDR3 DNA reads TGTGCCAGCAGCTTAATTTTGGAGACCCAGTACTTC.

This clonotype was seen many times. DNA for the CDR3: TGTGCCACCAGCAGAGATAACACCGTGAACCAGCCCCAGCATTTT. This translates into CATSRDNTVNQPQHF. This chain connects TRBV15 to TRBJ1-5; no firm D call. Germline CDR1 LNHNV, CDR2 YYDKDF (reference sequence). The CDR3 covers 15 residues. V was clipped by 0 bases and J by 7 bases, with 13 bases between them.

The gene calls are TRBV7-9 and TRBJ2-4; the D gene is possibly TRBD1 (6 bases). This CDR3 spans 14 amino acids. Looked up from germline, CDR1 is SEHNR and CDR2 is FQNEAQ (reference sequence). V shed 4 bases and J shed 9 bases, with 16 bases lying between them. CDR3 region: CASSSQGPLSIQYF. CDR3 nucleotide sequence: TGTGCCAGCAGCTCACAGGGTCCCCTTTCCATTCAGTACTTC. Complete variable domain (other parts from reference TRBV7-9 and TRBJ2-4): DTGVSQNPRHKITKRGQNVTFRCDPISEHNRLYWYRQTLGQGPEFLTYFQNEAQLEKSRLLSDRFSAERPKGSFSTLEIQRTEQGDSAMYLCASSSQGPLSIQYFGAGTRLSVL.

This clonotype was observed at least ten times. The rearrangement joins TRBV2 to TRBJ2-4, with no clear D. With 4 bases removed from V and 5 bases from J, the gap between germline ends came to 6 bases. The V gene's germline CDR1 is SNHLY and CDR2 FYNNEI. The CDR3 sequence is 12 residues long. In DNA form, the CDR3 reads TGTGCCAGCAGTGCTGGTCAAAACATTCAGTACTTC. As protein: CASSAGQNIQYF.

V and J are TRBV18 and TRBJ1-2, with a weak D call TRBD1 (6 bases). This CDR3 contains 16 residues. The V gene's germline CDR1 is KGHSH and CDR2 LQKENI. With 3 bases removed from V and 3 bases from J, the gap between germline ends came to 17 bases. The CDR3 sequence: CASSPPLGAGDYGYTF. CDR3 in DNA: TGTGCCAGCTCACCGCCTTTGGGGGCCGGGGACTATGGCTACACCTTC.

This rearrangement joins TRBV6-1 to TRBJ2-2, with 7 bases that match TRBD1. V lost 6 bases to trimming and J lost 6 bases; unmatched junction nucleotides: 7. The CDR3 contains 14 residues. The germline V gene encodes CDR1 MNHNS and CDR2 SASEGT. The CDR3 region is CASSLRTGPGELFF. As DNA, the CDR3 is TGTGCCAGCAGCCTTAGGACAGGCCCCGGGGAGCTGTTTTTT.

Many counts were recorded for this clonotype. V and J are TRBV11-3 and TRBJ2-5; TRBD2 is a possible D gene (5 bases). CDR3 length equals 14 residues. Germline CDR1 and CDR2: SGHNT and YENEEA. Trimming pared 5 bases from V and 8 bases from J, leaving 18 bases between. The CDR3 spells CASSPSGVGSTQYF. The DNA for the CDR3 is TGTGCCAGCAGCCCTTCTGGGGTAGGGAGTACCCAGTACTTC.